Listed here is a single T cell receptor (beta chain). Its matching antigen is unknown. The V and J ends lost 4 bases and 4 bases, in that order; junction bases with no gene match: 4. The CDR3 length is 13 residues. Germline V gene sequence: CDR1 SGHNT, CDR2 YENEEA. Intraepithelial and lamina propria lymphocytes were released after the graft tissue was processed. The data belong to a study of graft-versus-host responses after intestinal transplantation. Notes on the study in general: GvH clones appeared in recipient marrow, some first in ileum or blood.

The assay was immunoSEQ multiplex PCR, and TCRdb's table has in-frame clones only and misses some. The sample has just under 65,000 clones; around 90% are singletons. The receptor's source is a human patient who received an intestinal transplant, so some T cells may come from the graft donor. The chain is built from TRBV11-3 and TRBJ2-7; 7 nucleotides agree with TRBD1. The sequences come from ileum tissue, collected less than 400 days after transplant. This chain's CDR3 is CASSSRDRYEQYF. The CDR3 DNA is TGTGCCAGCAGCTCACGGGACAGATACGAGCAGTACTTC.